This T cell receptor beta chain appears in the sequencing data of a study of T cells in Graves' hyperthyroidism and ophthalmopathy. In its sample, this clonotype was seen once. Its specificity is not known. Findings and limits, study-wide: Most clonotypes expanded in the thyroid (above 0.001) were also present in blood.

The source material, RNA transcripts, was used to amplify TCR beta CDR3 regions. The TCR CDR3 was amplified in a first-round RT-PCR using the HTBI primer set. TCRdb used MiXCR to reprocess the multiplex PCR reads, holding one entry per CDR3 protein. The sample consists of around 300,000 distinct CDR3 sequences, 20% to 30% of them appearing once. This TCR came from a man aged 40-55 years with Graves' hyperthyroidism that later progressed to Graves' ophthalmopathy. Sequencing input: blood.

The CDR3 nucleotides are TGCAGCGTTGAATTTGCCGGTCAGCCCCAGCATTTT. Translating it yields CSVEFAGQPQHF. This chain connects TRBV29-1 to TRBJ1-5; no definite D call. The germline V gene encodes CDR1 SQVTM and CDR2 ANQGSEA. The ends were cut back, 2 bases at V and 6 bases at J, with 8 bases in the middle. This CDR3 is 12 amino acids long.